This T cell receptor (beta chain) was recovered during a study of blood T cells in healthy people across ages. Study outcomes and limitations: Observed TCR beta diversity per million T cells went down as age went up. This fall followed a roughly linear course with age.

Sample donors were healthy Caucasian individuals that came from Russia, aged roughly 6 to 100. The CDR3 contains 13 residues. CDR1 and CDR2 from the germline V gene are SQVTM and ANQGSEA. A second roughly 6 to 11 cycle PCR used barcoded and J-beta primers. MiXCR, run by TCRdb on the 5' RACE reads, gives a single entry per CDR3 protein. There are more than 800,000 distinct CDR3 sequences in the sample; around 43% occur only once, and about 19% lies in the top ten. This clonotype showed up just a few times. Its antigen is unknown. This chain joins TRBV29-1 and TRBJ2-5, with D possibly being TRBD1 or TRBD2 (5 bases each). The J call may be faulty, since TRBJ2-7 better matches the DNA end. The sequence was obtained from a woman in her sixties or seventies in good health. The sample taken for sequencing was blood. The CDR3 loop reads CSVEVFEGSEQYF. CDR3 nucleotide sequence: TGCAGCGTTGAGGTTTTTGAGGGGAGCGAGCAGTACTTC.